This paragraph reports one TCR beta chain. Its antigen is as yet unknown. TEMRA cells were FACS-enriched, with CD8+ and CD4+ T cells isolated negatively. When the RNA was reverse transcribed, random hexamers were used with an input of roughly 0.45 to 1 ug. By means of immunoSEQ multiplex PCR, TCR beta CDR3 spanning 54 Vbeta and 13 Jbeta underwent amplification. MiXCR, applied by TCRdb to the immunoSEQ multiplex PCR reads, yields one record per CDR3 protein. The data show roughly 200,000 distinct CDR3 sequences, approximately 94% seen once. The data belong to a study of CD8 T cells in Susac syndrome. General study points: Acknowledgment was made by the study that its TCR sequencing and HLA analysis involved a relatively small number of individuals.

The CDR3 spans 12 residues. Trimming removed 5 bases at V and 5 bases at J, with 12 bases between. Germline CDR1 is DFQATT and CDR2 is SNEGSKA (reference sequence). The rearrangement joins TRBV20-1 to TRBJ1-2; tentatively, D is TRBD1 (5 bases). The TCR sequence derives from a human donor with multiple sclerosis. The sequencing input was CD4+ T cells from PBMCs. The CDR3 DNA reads TGCAGTGCTGGGGGGAACTCATATGGCTACACCTTC. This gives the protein CSAGGNSYGYTF.